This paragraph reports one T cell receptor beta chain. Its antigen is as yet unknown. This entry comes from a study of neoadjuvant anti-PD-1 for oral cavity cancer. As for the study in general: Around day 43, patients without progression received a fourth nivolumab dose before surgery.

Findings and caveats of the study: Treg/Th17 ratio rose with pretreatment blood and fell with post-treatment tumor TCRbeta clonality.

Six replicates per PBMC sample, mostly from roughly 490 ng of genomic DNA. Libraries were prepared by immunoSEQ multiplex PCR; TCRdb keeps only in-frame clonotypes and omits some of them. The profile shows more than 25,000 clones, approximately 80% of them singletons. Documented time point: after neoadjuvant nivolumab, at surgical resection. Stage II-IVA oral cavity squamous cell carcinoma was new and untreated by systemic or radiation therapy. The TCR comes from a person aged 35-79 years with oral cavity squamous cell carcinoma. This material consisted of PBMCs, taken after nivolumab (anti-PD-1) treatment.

This CDR3 reads CASSSKVANTEAFF. The CDR3 DNA sequence: TGCGCCAGCAGTTCAAAGGTCGCGAACACTGAAGCTTTCTTT. V usage is TRBV5-1 and J usage is TRBJ1-1; no reliable D call. Germline V CDR1 and CDR2: SGHRS, YFSETQ. Trimming cost V 5 bases and J 1 base, with 12 bases left between them. The CDR3 runs to 14 residues.